These T cell receptor beta chains were read from a single sample in a study of shared T cell receptors in the human thymus. The table came from immunoSEQ multiplex PCR; TCRdb's copy has only in-frame clones and leaves some out. The sample records hundreds of thousands of clones, approximately 89% being singletons. In addition, the sample was reused for a study of human thymus T cells.

Sequenced sample: thymocytes. These TCRs come from a boy in the first two years of life with a congenital heart defect. CDR3s include the opening cysteine and the closing phenylalanine or tryptophan. D genes are given only for firm matches. Clone size is stated in some rows and not others, as once, few, many or a class when expanded.

>.|.|TRBV6-5|TRBJ2-7
CTLAQGQGYEQYF
TGTACCCTTGCCCAGGGGCAAGGGTACGAGCAGTACTTC
>.|.|TRBV4-3|TRBJ1-1
CASSPRREVSPVNTEAFF
TGCGCCAGCAGCCCTCGGCGTGAGGTGTCCCCAGTGAACACTGAAGCTTTCTTT
>TRBD2|.|TRBV5-1|TRBJ2-1
CASSFGTSGGPSSYNEQFF
TGCGCCAGCAGCTTTGGTACTAGCGGGGGGCCTAGCTCCTACAATGAGCAGTTCTTC
>.|.|TRBV15|TRBJ1-3
CATSRILTGRGGLNTIYF
TGTGCCACCAGCAGGATCCTCACTGGGAGGGGAGGGCTAAACACCATATATTTT
>TRBD1|.|TRBV18|TRBJ1-5
CASSPTGTGNQPQHF
TGTGCCAGCTCTCCCACCGGGACAGGGAATCAGCCCCAGCATTTT
>TRBD1|few|TRBV28|TRBJ2-7
CASRKGTGSPYEQYF
TGTGCCAGCAGGAAAGGGACAGGAAGCCCCTACGAGCAGTACTTC
>TRBD1|.|TRBV6-5|TRBJ1-1
CASSQGQGHTEAFF
TGTGCCAGCAGCCAGGGACAGGGTCACACTGAAGCTTTCTTT
>.|once|TRBV7-3|TRBJ1-5
CASSYAGSTQPQHF
TGTGCCAGCAGCTATGCAGGGTCCACGCAGCCCCAGCATTTT
>.|.|TRBV29-1|TRBJ1-1
CSDLKPGVGVDTEAFF
TGCAGCGACCTTAAACCAGGGGTGGGCGTTGACACTGAAGCTTTCTTT
>.|.|TRBV5-4|TRBJ2-1
CASSLASVNEQFF
TGTGCCAGCAGCTTGGCTAGCGTAAATGAGCAGTTCTTC
>TRBD1|.|TRBV19|TRBJ2-7
CASSIDGQGTYEQYF
TGTGCCAGTAGTATAGATGGACAGGGAACCTACGAGCAGTACTTC
>.|few|TRBV20-1|TRBJ1-1
CSARTEAFF
TGCAGTGCTAGGACAGAAGCTTTCTTT
>TRBD2|.|TRBV18|TRBJ2-7
CASSPELAGVYEQYF
TGTGCCAGCTCACCAGAACTAGCGGGGGTCTACGAGCAGTACTTC
>.|.|TRBV29-1|TRBJ1-1
CSVCPRQEENTEAFF
TGCAGCGTCTGCCCCAGACAGGAGGAGAACACTGAAGCTTTCTTT
>.|.|TRBV9|TRBJ2-7
CASSEWGGITGEQYF
TGTGCCAGCAGCGAATGGGGAGGAATTACGGGGGAGCAGTACTTC
>.|.|TRBV5-4|TRBJ1-6
CASSFGFGGKYYNSPLHF
TGTGCCAGCAGCTTCGGGTTCGGGGGAAAATATTACAATTCACCCCTCCACTTT
>TRBD1|.|TRBV5-8|TRBJ1-4
CASSHRDRGNEKLFF
TGTGCCAGCAGCCACCGGGACAGGGGCAATGAAAAACTGTTTTTT